The subject of this entry is one TCR beta chain. Its specificity is not known. Germline is not matched at one junction end, which may reflect a read error. This sample is drawn from a study of cytomegalovirus exposure and HLA in healthy donors. Notes on the study in general: It was 150 to 200 TCR beta chains that were listed as cytomegalovirus-associated. Sequencing likely caused a cluster of highly shared sequence variants.

Amplification used 60 Vbeta primers and 13 Jbeta primers. Under the authors' procedure: Counted up in a later analysis, unique TCR beta chains came to about 80 million, with around 10 million shared. The assay was immunoSEQ multiplex PCR, and TCRdb's table has in-frame clones only and misses some. The DNA gave D and trimming, while V, J and clone size come from that table. This table holds about 100,000 clones, about four fifths found once. This CDR3 has 11 residues. Germline V lookup: CDR1 SEHNR, CDR2 FQNEAQ (reference sequence). The chain recombines TRBV7-9 with TRBJ2-7; 7 bases line up with TRBD1. The clonotype comes from a woman aged 70-85 years in good health and CMV-seropositive. The sample was PBMCs. In nucleotides, the CDR3 is TGTTCCAGCAACAGGGGTAACGAGCAGTACTTC. Encoded protein: CSSNRGNEQYF.